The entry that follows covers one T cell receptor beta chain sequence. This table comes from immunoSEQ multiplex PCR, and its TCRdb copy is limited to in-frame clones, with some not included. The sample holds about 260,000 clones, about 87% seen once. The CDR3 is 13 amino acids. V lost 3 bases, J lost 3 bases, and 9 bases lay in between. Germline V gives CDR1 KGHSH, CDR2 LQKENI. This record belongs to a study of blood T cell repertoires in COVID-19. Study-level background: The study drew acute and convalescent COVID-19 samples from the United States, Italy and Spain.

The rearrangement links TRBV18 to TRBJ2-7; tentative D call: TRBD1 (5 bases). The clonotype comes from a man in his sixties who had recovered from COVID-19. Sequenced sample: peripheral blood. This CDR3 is CASSPGQLYEQYF. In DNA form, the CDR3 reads TGTGCCAGCTCACCCGGACAACTCTACGAGCAGTACTTC.